These 16 T cell receptor beta chains were all obtained from the same sample, sequenced in a study of CD8 T cells in ankylosing spondylitis. These receptors are not linked to any known antigen. TCRdb analysed the 5' RACE reads with MiXCR anew, one entry per CDR3 protein. The sample holds 220,000 or so distinct CDR3 sequences, approximately 20% seen once. Findings and caveats of the study: Seemingly characteristic of ankylosing spondylitis blood was a TCR beta motif consisting of eight highly homologous variants.

Input material: blood, either unsorted or a sorted T cell fraction (not recorded which). Every receptor here comes from a male donor with ankylosing spondylitis.

There are a few counts of this clonotype. CDR3 in amino acids: CASSRWQGDSPLHF. CDR3 DNA sequence: TGCGCCAGCAGTAGGTGGCAGGGGGATTCACCCCTCCACTTT. The gene calls are TRBV4-1 and TRBJ1-6, with 7 nucleotides matching TRBD1. Germline V gives CDR1 MGHRA, CDR2 YSYEKL. The J segment lost 8 bases and the V segment lost 6 bases, leaving 7 bases of the junction unmatched. The CDR3 sequence is 14 residues long.

This clonotype appeared a few times. The V and J genes are TRBV11-2 and TRBJ1-1; perhaps TRBD1 as D (5 bases). CDR3 size: 13 residues. V lost 5 bases and J 4 bases, leaving 11 bases between the germline ends. Germline values: CDR1 SGHAT, CDR2 FQNNGV. This CDR3 is CASSLGASTEAFF. CDR3 nucleotide sequence: TGTGCCAGCAGCCTAGGGGCTAGCACTGAAGCTTTCTTT.

The V call is TRBV7-2, the J call TRBJ2-1; D perhaps matches TRBD2 (6 bases). CDR3 length: 13 residues. Germline assignment: CDR1 SGHTA and CDR2 FQGNSA. V lost 2 bases, J lost 14 bases, and 16 bases lay in between. The CDR3 DNA reads TGTGCCAGCAGCTTATTTTCGGGAGAAGAGAAGTTCTTC. It yields the protein CASSLFSGEEKFF.

This clonotype was counted between two and nine times. The chain recombines TRBV12-3 or TRBV12-4 with TRBJ1-5; TRBD1 is a possible D gene (5 bases). The V and J ends lost 2 bases and 9 bases respectively, with 14 bases between them. This CDR3 is 14 amino acids long. The CDR3 region is CASSLTGDGAPQHF. In DNA, the CDR3 is TGTGCCAGCAGTTTAACCGGGGATGGGGCGCCCCAGCATTTT.

The chain couples TRBV12-3 or TRBV12-4 to TRBJ2-1; D tentatively reads TRBD1 or TRBD2 (5 bases each). V lost 4 bases, J lost 7 bases, and 20 bases lay in between. The CDR3 is 16 residues long. CDR3 protein: CASSSPHLGELNEQFF. Written as DNA, the CDR3 is TGTGCCAGCAGTTCCCCGCATTTGGGGGAGCTGAATGAGCAGTTCTTC.

This clonotype turned up a few times. The gene calls are TRBV14 and TRBJ2-5; D not resolved. V gave up 0 bases and J gave up 12 bases, with 11 bases separating them. The CDR3 has 12 residues. Germline V lookup: CDR1 SGHDN, CDR2 FVKESK. In nucleotides, the CDR3 is TGTGCCAGCAGCCAAGATGGGCTAGAAAAGTACTTC. Its translation is CASSQDGLEKYF.

This clonotype was observed many times. This chain joins TRBV29-1 and TRBJ2-2; TRBD1 aligns across 7 bases. V lost 5 bases to trimming and J lost 4 bases; unmatched junction nucleotides: 4. Looked up from germline, CDR1 is SQVTM and CDR2 is ANQGSEA. The CDR3 is 13 residues long. This chain's CDR3 is CSVHEGATGELFF. CDR3 in DNA: TGCAGCGTTCACGAGGGGGCCACCGGGGAGCTGTTTTTT.

This chain joins TRBV2 and TRBJ2-5, with TRBD2 as a possible D gene (5 bases). V was trimmed by 1 base and J by 5 bases, leaving 14 bases between them. The CDR3 runs to 15 residues. Germline lookup yields CDR1 SNHLY and CDR2 FYNNEI. In DNA, the CDR3 is TGTGCCAGCAGTGAAGGCTGGCAAGCGGAGGAGACCCAGTACTTC. Amino acids: CASSEGWQAEETQYF. Full variable domain (rest looked up from reference TRBV2 and TRBJ2-5): EPEVTQTPSHQVTQMGQEVILRCVPISNHLYFYWYRQILGQKVEFLVSFYNNEISEKSEIFDDQFSVERPDGSNFTLKIRSTKLEDSAMYFCASSEGWQAEETQYFGPGTRLLVL.

V gene TRBV11-1 combines with J gene TRBJ2-7, with 9 bases identical to TRBD1. Germline lookup yields CDR1 SGHAT and CDR2 FQDESV (reference sequence). With 7 bases clipped from V and 6 bases from J, the junction kept 25 bases outside the gene matches. This CDR3 region has 19 residues. The CDR3 region has the DNA TGTGCCAGCACCACCAGCCCGGGACAGGGAAACTTTTTTCAGAGCGAGCAGTACTTC. Its translation: CASTTSPGQGNFFQSEQYF.

The chain employs TRBV12-3 or TRBV12-4 and TRBJ2-7; D might be TRBD2 (6 bases). Trimming removed 1 base at V and 1 base at J, with 14 bases between. The CDR3 spans 16 residues. The CDR3 reads CASSLGSFGSSYEQYF. In nucleotides, the CDR3 is TGTGCCAGCAGTTTAGGGTCCTTCGGGAGTTCCTACGAGCAGTACTTC.

The rearrangement links TRBV28 to TRBJ2-7, with D perhaps being TRBD1 or TRBD2 (5 bases each). V lost 8 bases and J lost 0, with 14 bases in between. The germline gives CDR1 MDHEN, CDR2 SYDVKM. CDR3 size: 14 residues. The CDR3 here is CASEGTGSSYEQYF. For the CDR3, the DNA is TGTGCCAGCGAGGGGACGGGAAGCTCCTACGAGCAGTACTTC. Full variable domain (outside the CDR3, taken from reference TRBV28 and TRBJ2-7): DVKVTQSSRYLVKRTGEKVFLECVQDMDHENMFWYRQDPGLGLRLIYFSYDVKMKEKGDIPEGYSVSREKKERFSLILESASTNQTSMYLCASEGTGSSYEQYFGPGTRLTVT.

This clonotype has just a few counts. The rearrangement uses TRBV6-1 and TRBJ2-7; TRBD1 or TRBD2 may be the D gene (7 bases each). V was cut by 0 bases and J by 2 bases, with 14 bases left in between. This CDR3 contains 16 residues. Germline assignment: CDR1 MNHNS and CDR2 SASEGT. The CDR3 DNA follows: TGTGCCAGCAGTGAAGCGCAGGGGGGGACAACCTACGAGCAGTACTTC. It specifies CASSEAQGGTTYEQYF.

The chain carries TRBV27 and TRBJ1-5; 8 positions agree with TRBD1. CDR3 size: 16 residues. With V trimmed by 1 base and J by 12 bases, 14 bases remained unmatched. Germline CDR1 and CDR2: MNHEY and SMNVEV (reference sequence). Written as DNA, the CDR3 is TGTGCCAGCAGTTTATTCGGACAGGGCCCCGTAATGGTCCAGCATTTT. Its translation: CASSLFGQGPVMVQHF.

The chain links TRBV2 to TRBJ2-5; tentative D call: TRBD1 (6 bases). Per germline, CDR1 SNHLY and CDR2 FYNNEI. This CDR3 is built from 12 residues. The V end lost 8 bases, the J end lost 2 bases, and 9 bases lay between the germline ends. CDR3 in DNA: TGTGCCAGCCGACAGGTGCAAGAGACCCAGTACTTC. Amino acids: CASRQVQETQYF.

This clonotype was detected a few times. The chain uses TRBV12-3 or TRBV12-4 and TRBJ1-5; D possibly corresponds to TRBD1 (6 bases). V was shortened by 6 bases and J by 5 bases, with 17 bases between the two germline ends. The CDR3 length is 15 residues. The CDR3 loop is CASRKGWGRDQPQHF. The CDR3 DNA is TGTGCCAGCAGAAAGGGGTGGGGGCGTGATCAGCCCCAGCATTTT.

This clonotype was detected only a few times. The chain joins TRBV4-2 to TRBJ2-7, with D tentatively TRBD1 (6 bases). Trimming stripped 0 bases from V and 5 bases from J, with 23 bases between. CDR1 and CDR2 from the germline V gene are LGHNA and YNFKEQ. The CDR3 sequence is 18 residues long. The CDR3 region has the DNA TGTGCCAGCAGCCAAGATGCGAATCTTGTAGCAGGGGATAACGAGCAGTACTTC. Translation: CASSQDANLVAGDNEQYF.